These 26 T cell receptor beta chains originate from one sample sequenced in a study of cytomegalovirus exposure and HLA in healthy donors. PCR employed 60 Vbeta and 13 Jbeta primers. TCRdb keeps only in-frame clones here, not all; method: immunoSEQ multiplex PCR. Its clone listing holds approximately 110,000 clones. Source material: PBMCs. These receptors were obtained from a young man in good health and CMV-seronegative.

This chain uses TRBV5-4 with TRBJ2-3, with 7 bases lining up with TRBD2. Germline loops: CDR1 SGHNT, CDR2 YYREEE (reference sequence). J lost 0 bases, V lost 4 bases, and 11 bases had no gene match. This CDR3 comprises 17 residues. The CDR3 sequence: CASSLSGEGVSTDTQYF. The CDR3 nucleotides are TGTGCCAGCAGCCTGAGCGGGGAGGGCGTTAGCACAGATACGCAGTATTTT.

V usage is TRBV25-1 and J usage is TRBJ2-3, with unresolved D. This CDR3 is 10 amino acids long. Germline CDR1 and CDR2: MGHDK and SYGVNS. The V and J ends lost 6 bases and 5 bases respectively, with 3 bases between them. The CDR3 sequence is CASSGDTQYF. In DNA form, the CDR3 reads TGTGCCAGCAGCGGAGATACGCAGTATTTT.

J is TRBJ1-1 and V is TRBV5-6, with a possible D match to TRBD1 (6 bases). Germline V CDR1 and CDR2: SGHDT, YYEEEE. The CDR3 loop spans 15 amino acids. The ends were cut back, 0 bases at V and 5 bases at J, with 14 bases in the middle. The CDR3 loop reads CASSLADSLVTEAFF. As DNA, the CDR3 is TGTGCCAGCAGCTTGGCGGACAGTTTAGTGACTGAAGCTTTCTTT.

The chain recombines TRBV7-9 with TRBJ2-2; D ambiguous. Germline CDR1 is SEHNR and CDR2 is FQNEAQ (reference sequence). V was pared by 5 bases and J by 1 base, with 14 bases between. The CDR3 is 16 amino acids. Here the CDR3 reads CASSPQASGNTGELFF. CDR3 coding DNA: TGTGCCAGCAGCCCGCAGGCCTCCGGGAACACCGGGGAGCTGTTTTTT.

The chain carries TRBV19 and TRBJ1-1, with TRBD1 matching 7 bases. The CDR3 is made up of 15 amino acids. The germline gives CDR1 LNHDA, CDR2 SQIVND (reference sequence). The trim removed 5 bases at V and 1 base at J, leaving 7 bases unmatched. This chain's CDR3 is CASSAGQVSNTEAFF. For the CDR3, the DNA is TGTGCCAGTAGTGCCGGACAGGTTTCGAACACTGAAGCTTTCTTT.

The V gene is TRBV11-2, the J gene TRBJ2-7, with a possible D match to TRBD1 (5 bases). CDR1 SGHAT and CDR2 FQNNGV come from the germline V gene. This CDR3 has 16 amino acids. The V gene lost 5 bases and the J gene lost 0 bases, with 17 bases spanning the gap. The CDR3 spells CASSLLGRYSSYEQYF. CDR3 in DNA: TGTGCCAGCAGCCTACTGGGGCGCTACAGCTCCTACGAGCAGTACTTC.

J is TRBJ2-7 and V is TRBV18; 9 bases fit TRBD1. CDR1 KGHSH and CDR2 LQKENI come from the germline V gene. The CDR3 totals 13 residues. J was trimmed by 6 bases and V by 4 bases; bases with no gene match: 4. The CDR3 loop is CASSRGTGFEQYF. CDR3 in DNA: TGTGCCAGCTCACGTGGGACAGGGTTCGAGCAGTACTTC. The full variable domain, its missing parts supplied by reference TRBV18 and TRBJ2-7, is NAGVMQNPRHLVRRRGQEARLRCSPMKGHSHVYWYRQLPEEGLKFMVYLQKENIIDESGMPKERFSAEFPKEGPSILRIQQVVRGDSAAYFCASSRGTGFEQYFGPGTRLTVT.

The CDR3 region is CASSLGRNTDTQYF. Here the CDR3 DNA reads TGTGCCAGCAGCTTAGGCAGAAACACAGATACGCAGTATTTT. The rearrangement uses TRBV7-9 and TRBJ2-3; D is undetermined. Germline V gene sequence: CDR1 SEHNR, CDR2 FQNEAQ (reference sequence). Trimming stripped 1 base from V and 2 bases from J, with 7 bases between. The CDR3 is made up of 14 amino acids.

This chain uses TRBV6-5 with TRBJ2-1; 11 nucleotides match TRBD2. There are 15 residues in the CDR3. Trimming removed 6 bases from V and 4 bases from J; junction bases left unmatched: 5. Germline V lookup: CDR1 MNHEY, CDR2 SVGAGI. This CDR3 reads CASSLTSGRYNEQFF. In nucleotides, the CDR3 is TGTGCCAGCAGCCTTACTAGCGGGAGATACAATGAGCAGTTCTTC.

The rearrangement joins TRBV13 to TRBJ2-1; TRBD1 might be the D (5 bases). The CDR3 spans 17 residues. Germline CDR1 reads PRHDT; CDR2 reads FYEKMQ (reference sequence). Trimming took off 0 bases at V and 0 bases at J, with 12 bases between the two ends. The CDR3 sequence is CASSLGTELGSYNEQFF. The CDR3 DNA is TGTGCCAGCAGCTTAGGGACAGAACTCGGCTCCTACAATGAGCAGTTCTTC.

J is TRBJ1-1 and V is TRBV7-2; D ambiguous. The CDR3 extends over 15 amino acids. CDR1 and CDR2 (germline): SGHTA, FQGNSA. Deletions cut 1 base from V and 1 base from J, with 10 bases between. The CDR3 reads CASSLVAVGNTEAFF. Here the CDR3 DNA reads TGTGCCAGCAGCTTAGTAGCTGTAGGGAACACTGAAGCTTTCTTT.

The CDR3 loop is CASSWTGTDYEQYF. The CDR3 DNA follows: TGCGCCAGCAGCTGGACAGGGACCGACTACGAGCAGTACTTC. The chain uses TRBV5-1 and TRBJ2-7, with TRBD1 identical over 8 bases. The CDR3 extends over 14 amino acids. Germline V CDR1 and CDR2: SGHRS, YFSETQ. The V and J ends lost 3 bases and 3 bases, in that order; junction bases with no gene match: 5.

This rearrangement joins TRBV7-2 to TRBJ2-3, with 9 bases lining up with TRBD2. The trim removed 6 bases at V and 5 bases at J, leaving 9 bases unmatched. Germline values: CDR1 SGHTA, CDR2 FQGNSA. The length of the CDR3 is 15 residues. In DNA, the CDR3 is TGTGCCAGCAGTTTCCGGACTAGCGATGGAGATACGCAGTATTTT. Encoded protein: CASSFRTSDGDTQYF.

V gene TRBV6-5 combines with J gene TRBJ2-7, with D uncertain. Trimming cost V 5 bases and J 2 bases, with 10 bases left between them. CDR1 is MNHEY and CDR2 is SVGAGI in the germline V gene. This CDR3 has 13 amino acids. This CDR3 reads CASSPAPPYEQYF. The CDR3 DNA is TGTGCCAGCAGTCCCGCGCCCCCCTACGAGCAGTACTTC.

V usage is TRBV19 and J usage is TRBJ2-3; 8 positions agree with TRBD2. The V segment lost 7 bases and the J segment 0 bases; nucleotides outside the gene matches: 21. The germline V gene encodes CDR1 LNHDA and CDR2 SQIVND (reference sequence). The CDR3 contains 20 residues. CDR3 loop: CASTRGRGEGGPRSTDTQYF. CDR3 coding DNA: TGTGCCAGTACCCGCGGGCGGGGGGAAGGAGGCCCCCGTAGCACAGATACGCAGTATTTT.

The rearrangement links TRBV19 to TRBJ1-1, with D possibly being TRBD1 (5 bases). The V and J ends lost 5 bases and 5 bases respectively, with 15 bases between them. Germline V gene data show CDR1 as LNHDA and CDR2 as SQIVND (reference sequence). CDR3 length: 14 amino acids. The DNA of the CDR3 is TGTGCCAGTAGTCCGTTGGGGCTAAGTACTGAAGCTTTCTTT. Amino acid sequence: CASSPLGLSTEAFF.

CDR3: CASSVEGIGELFF. DNA for the CDR3: TGTGCCAGCAGCGTAGAGGGGATCGGGGAGCTGTTTTTT. The chain couples TRBV9 to TRBJ2-2; the D gene is possibly TRBD1 (5 bases). The V end lost 0 bases, the J end lost 7 bases, and 7 bases lay between the germline ends. The CDR3 loop spans 13 amino acids. Germline CDR1 reads SGDLS; CDR2 reads YYNGEE.

The chain employs TRBV14 and TRBJ2-1; D may be TRBD2 (5 bases). The germline CDR1 and CDR2 sequences are SGHDN and FVKESK. The CDR3 runs to 16 residues. V lost 3 bases and J lost 7, with 19 bases in between. The CDR3 protein is CASSQDGGLEVNEQFF. The CDR3 DNA reads TGTGCCAGCAGCCAGGATGGCGGGTTAGAGGTTAATGAGCAGTTCTTC.

The rearrangement uses TRBV5-1 and TRBJ1-5; TRBD1 might be the D (6 bases). The CDR3 runs to 13 residues. V lost 3 bases and J 4 bases, leaving 8 bases between the germline ends. Germline values: CDR1 SGHRS, CDR2 YFSETQ. The CDR3 coding sequence is TGCGCCAGCAGCTCGGGACAAAATCAGCCCCAGCATTTT. Its translation is CASSSGQNQPQHF. The full variable domain, completed using reference TRBV5-1 and TRBJ1-5, is KAGVTQTPRYLIKTRGQQVTLSCSPISGHRSVSWYQQTPGQGLQFLFEYFSETQRNKGNFPGRFSGRQFSNSRSEMNVSTLELGDSALYLCASSSGQNQPQHFGDGTRLSIL.

The chain recombines TRBV5-1 with TRBJ2-7, with TRBD2 identical over 8 bases. Trimming took 4 bases from V and 1 from J; bases not matched to a gene: 4. CDR1 is SGHRS, CDR2 YFSETQ, per germline. This CDR3 is 14 amino acids long. The CDR3: CASSREGHSYEQYF. In nucleotides, the CDR3 is TGCGCCAGCAGCCGGGAGGGACATTCCTACGAGCAGTACTTC.

The chain combines TRBV2 with TRBJ2-3; 9 bases map to TRBD2. The CDR3 sequence is 15 residues long. After removal of 7 bases from V and 4 bases from J, the junction contained 9 bases not matched to a gene. Germline V gene sequence: CDR1 SNHLY, CDR2 FYNNEI. CDR3 bases: TGTGCCAGCATGAAGCGGGAGGCCAACGCAGATACGCAGTATTTT. It encodes CASMKREANADTQYF.

The chain joins TRBV28 to TRBJ2-2, with D possibly being TRBD1 (7 bases). The CDR3 totals 14 residues. Germline-derived CDR1 and CDR2 are MDHEN and SYDVKM. The V end was cut by 8 bases, the J end by 0 bases, with 10 bases between. The CDR3 DNA is TGTGCCAGCGGGGGGACAGCGAACACCGGGGAGCTGTTTTTT. Translation: CASGGTANTGELFF.

The gene calls are TRBV9 and TRBJ1-2; TRBD1 matches 11 bases. This CDR3 has 15 amino acids. J was trimmed by 8 bases and V by 4 bases; bases with no gene match: 10. CDR1 and CDR2 (germline): SGDLS, YYNGEE. The CDR3 reads CASSPTDRGPGGYTF. As DNA, the CDR3 is TGTGCCAGCAGCCCGACGGACAGGGGGCCGGGAGGCTACACCTTC.

This chain links TRBV18 with TRBJ2-1; 12 bases line up with TRBD2. The CDR3 contains 14 residues. Germline V gives CDR1 KGHSH, CDR2 LQKENI. V lost 2 bases, J lost 7 bases, and 0 bases stayed unmatched. CDR3 DNA: TGTGCCAGCTCACCAGGGACTAGCGGGAATGAGCAGTTCTTC. It encodes CASSPGTSGNEQFF.

The gene calls are TRBV6-1 and TRBJ1-5; 8 nucleotides match TRBD1. V was pared by 6 bases and J by 1 base, with 5 bases of the junction left unmatched. This CDR3 is built from 15 residues. Looked up from germline, CDR1 is MNHNS and CDR2 is SASEGT. Written as DNA, the CDR3 is TGTGCCAGCAGCTCCGACAGGGGAAGCAATCAGCCCCAGCATTTT. Protein sequence: CASSSDRGSNQPQHF.

J is TRBJ1-2 and V is TRBV18, with D possibly being TRBD1 (5 bases). V lost 4 bases and J lost 5, with 11 bases in between. Germline CDR1 and CDR2: KGHSH and LQKENI. The CDR3 runs 13 residues. CDR3 protein: CASSREGNYGYTF. DNA of the CDR3: TGTGCCAGCTCACGGGAGGGGAATTATGGCTACACCTTC.